Following are 9 T cell receptor beta chains from one sample sequenced in a study of radiation and T cells in renal cell carcinoma. Indicated treatment: 15 Gy SBRT to primary tumor, nephrectomy 4 weeks later. Method: immunoSEQ multiplex PCR; TCRdb's copy keeps in-frame clones and lacks some. The repertoire holds about 22,000 clones, with around 47% as singletons. The sample was tumor tissue, taken from a patient whose treatment included radiotherapy and nephrectomy. All receptors come from a woman aged 50 to 65 with renal cell carcinoma.

The rearrangement joins TRBV9 to TRBJ2-4, with D perhaps assigned TRBD1 or TRBD2 (5 bases each). Trimming pared 0 bases from V and 9 bases from J, leaving 16 bases between. CDR1 and CDR2 from the germline V gene are SGDLS and YYNGEE. The CDR3 extends over 15 amino acids. CDR3 DNA: TGTGCCAGCAGCGTAGGGGGGATAGGGTACCGCATTCAGTACTTC. The encoded protein is CASSVGGIGYRIQYF.

V gene TRBV19 combines with J gene TRBJ1-5; TRBD1 matches at 9 bases. CDR3 length: 14 residues. The J segment lost 6 bases and the V segment lost 7 bases, leaving 7 bases of the junction unmatched. Germline-derived CDR1 and CDR2 are LNHDA and SQIVND (reference sequence). This CDR3 is CASKGQGRSQPQHF. For the CDR3, the DNA is TGTGCCAGTAAAGGACAGGGGCGCAGTCAGCCCCAGCATTTT.

This clone was found a few times. The chain recombines TRBV12-5 with TRBJ1-1; 8 positions match TRBD1. The CDR3 totals 16 residues. V was clipped by 3 bases and J by 5 bases; unmatched bases: 11. CDR1 is LGHNT and CDR2 is FRNRAP in the germline V gene. CDR3 in amino acids: CASGFVPGGVRTEAFF. Here the CDR3 DNA reads TGTGCTAGTGGTTTTGTACCAGGGGGCGTGAGGACTGAAGCTTTCTTT.

The V and J genes are TRBV4-3 and TRBJ2-5; the D is unclear. Per germline, CDR1 LGHNA and CDR2 YSLEER. V lost 0 bases and J 1 base, leaving 9 bases between the germline ends. This CDR3 region has 15 residues. The CDR3 DNA reads TGCGCCAGCAGCCAAGATTGGCAGCCCCAAGAGACCCAGTACTTC. Its protein product is CASSQDWQPQETQYF.

This clone was recorded at least ten times. The gene calls are TRBV6-5 and TRBJ1-4; D is ambiguous. This CDR3 is 15 amino acids long. In germline, CDR1 is MNHEY, CDR2 SVGAGI. Between the trimmed V and J ends, which lost 6 bases and 10 bases, there was a span of 21 bases. The CDR3, as DNA: TGTGCCAGCAGCCGATACTGGGCCCCAGTCCCAAAACTGTTTTTT. Its protein product is CASSRYWAPVPKLFF.

The chain combines TRBV7-2 with TRBJ2-3; D remains unclear. This CDR3 is 14 amino acids long. Trimming cost V 5 bases and J 6 bases, with 15 bases left between them. CDR1 is SGHTA and CDR2 is FQGNSA in the germline V gene. CDR3 residues: CASSPIHSSDTQYF. CDR3 bases: TGTGCCAGCAGCCCTATCCATAGTTCCGATACGCAGTATTTT.

For the CDR3, the DNA is TGTGCCAGCAGCCTTTTGAGCGCAGATACGCAGTATTTT. It is translated as CASSLLSADTQYF. The chain carries TRBV2 and TRBJ2-3; D not certain. The V end was cut by 6 bases, the J end by 4 bases, with 11 bases between. The CDR3 is 13 amino acids. CDR1 and CDR2 from the germline V gene are SNHLY and FYNNEI.

This clone was observed a few times. V is TRBV14 and J is TRBJ2-7; D might be TRBD1 (5 bases). Trimming left V 4 bases short and J 2 bases short, with 9 bases between. The CDR3 loop spans 13 amino acids. Germline lookup yields CDR1 SGHDN and CDR2 FVKESK. In DNA, the CDR3 is TGTGCCAGCAGCCCGGACATAACCTACGAGCAGTACTTC. This encodes CASSPDITYEQYF.

This chain connects TRBV5-1 to TRBJ1-2; no clear D gene. The V end lost 0 bases, the J end lost 4 bases, and 4 bases lay between the germline ends. This CDR3 has 12 residues. Germline loops: CDR1 SGHRS, CDR2 YFSETQ. This CDR3 is CASSLDSYGYTF. The CDR3 coding sequence is TGCGCCAGCAGCTTGGATTCCTATGGCTACACCTTC.